A selection of T cell receptor beta chains follows, all from one sample in a study of cytomegalovirus exposure and HLA in healthy donors. Data came from immunoSEQ multiplex PCR; TCRdb stores just in-frame clones and leaves some out. This sample has over 150,000 clones, with roughly 80% found just once. The sequencing input was PBMCs. These receptors originate from a male donor in good health and CMV-seropositive. CDR3s include the opening cysteine and the closing phenylalanine or tryptophan. The D gene is left open where the match is weak. Clone size is shown for a subset of rows, as once, few, many or a class of expanded clone.

j_call | v_call | d_call | clone_size | cdr3_aa | cdr3_nt
TRBJ2-1 | TRBV28 | - | - | CASSPTDYNEQFF | TGTGCCAGCAGCCCGACAGATTACAATGAGCAGTTCTTC
TRBJ2-7 | TRBV27 | TRBD2 | - | CASSSLTSGRWEQYF | TGTGCCAGCAGTTCCCTCACTAGCGGGAGGTGGGAGCAGTACTTC
TRBJ1-2 | TRBV13 | - | - | CASSPTTNYGYTF | TGTGCCAGCAGCCCGACTACTAACTATGGCTACACCTTC
TRBJ2-2 | TRBV6-5 | - | - | CASRWGDRNTGELFF | TGTGCCAGCCGTTGGGGGGACCGAAACACCGGGGAGCTGTTTTTT
TRBJ2-3 | TRBV5-6 | - | - | CASSFTGTDTQYF | TGTGCCAGCAGCTTCACAGGCACAGATACGCAGTATTTT
TRBJ2-7 | TRBV6-6 | - | - | CASRGEVYEQYF | TGTGCCAGCAGGGGAGAAGTATACGAGCAGTACTTC
TRBJ2-3 | TRBV7-2 | - | - | CASSPMGSGSTDTQYF | TGTGCCAGCAGCCCCATGGGTAGCGGTAGCACAGATACGCAGTATTTT
TRBJ1-2 | TRBV5-6 | - | - | CASSYSRWGQGYTF | TGTGCCAGCAGCTATTCGAGATGGGGGCAAGGCTACACCTTC
TRBJ1-1 | TRBV7-2 | TRBD1 | - | CASSWKQGTEAFF | TGTGCCAGCAGTTGGAAACAGGGGACTGAAGCTTTCTTT
TRBJ1-2 | TRBV7-9 | - | once | CASSLEEGENYGYTF | TGTGCCAGCAGCTTAGAAGAAGGGGAAAACTATGGCTACACCTTC
TRBJ2-2 | TRBV19 | TRBD1 | once | CASKPDRGLTGELFF | TGTGCCAGTAAGCCAGACAGGGGGCTTACCGGGGAGCTGTTTTTT
TRBJ2-3 | TRBV6-5 | - | - | CASSWGLTSTDTQYF | TGTGCCAGCAGTTGGGGCCTGACTAGCACAGATACGCAGTATTTT
TRBJ2-7 | TRBV5-4 | - | - | CASSSGEGGPSYEQYF | TGTGCCAGCAGCTCGGGGGAGGGGGGACCCTCCTACGAGCAGTACTTC
TRBJ2-7 | TRBV9 | - | - | CASSVGDILYEQYF | TGTGCCAGCAGCGTAGGTGACATACTCTACGAGCAGTACTTC
TRBJ2-1 | TRBV5-1 | TRBD1 | - | CASSSGTGMNEQFF | TGCGCCAGCAGTTCCGGGACAGGGATGAATGAGCAGTTCTTC
TRBJ1-2 | TRBV28 | - | - | CASSAGDTSNYGYTF | TGTGCCAGCAGCGCGGGAGACACTTCTAACTATGGCTACACCTTC
TRBJ1-2 | TRBV28 | TRBD1 | few | CASSRQGVYGYTF | TGTGCCAGCAGCCGACAGGGTGTCTATGGCTACACCTTC
TRBJ2-1 | TRBV11-2 | - | - | CASSPMGREYNEQFF | TGTGCCAGCAGCCCTATGGGCAGAGAGTACAATGAGCAGTTCTTC
TRBJ2-1 | TRBV11-2 | TRBD2 | - | CASSRIAGSYNEQFF | TGTGCCAGCAGCCGTATAGCGGGCTCCTACAATGAGCAGTTCTTC
TRBJ2-7 | TRBV6-6 | TRBD2 | - | CASRDQGTSGSYEQYF | TGTGCCAGCAGAGACCAAGGGACTAGCGGTTCCTACGAGCAGTACTTC
TRBJ1-1 | TRBV7-9 | TRBD1 | - | CASSSQGARTEAFF | TGTGCCAGCAGCTCGCAGGGGGCGAGGACTGAAGCTTTCTTT
TRBJ2-7 | TRBV10-3 | - | - | CAISVAGEQQYF | TGTGCCATCAGTGTGGCAGGGGAACAGCAGTACTTC
TRBJ2-1 | TRBV28 | TRBD1 | - | CAILGTGLSNEQFF | TGTGCCATTCTAGGGACAGGGCTTTCCAATGAGCAGTTCTTC
TRBJ2-7 | TRBV29-1 | TRBD2 | - | CSARLAGYEQYF | TGCAGCGCACGACTAGCGGGATACGAGCAGTACTTC
TRBJ1-1 | TRBV7-2 | - | once | CASTLRSPIPLFAEAFF | TGTGCCAGCACCCTTCGGAGCCCGATCCCTTTGTTTGCTGAAGCTTTCTTT
TRBJ2-6 | TRBV28 | - | few | CASSLWAGGANVLTF | TGTGCCAGCAGTTTATGGGCGGGCGGGGCCAACGTCCTGACTTTC
TRBJ1-5 | TRBV15 | TRBD1 | - | CATSRSGGEKPQHF | TGTGCCACCAGCAGATCAGGGGGCGAGAAGCCCCAGCATTTT
TRBJ2-3 | TRBV15 | - | - | CATSRDIGGTQYF | TGTGCCACCAGCAGAGATATAGGGGGTACGCAGTATTTT
TRBJ2-7 | TRBV13 | - | few | CASSLGPGDEQYF | TGTGCCAGCAGCTTAGGCCCAGGGGACGAGCAGTACTTC
TRBJ1-5 | TRBV28 | - | - | CASTPTGFSGQPQHF | TGTGCCAGCACCCCAACAGGGTTTTCCGGTCAGCCCCAGCATTTT
TRBJ2-3 | TRBV28 | - | - | CASSLGRATDTQYF | TGTGCCAGCAGTTTGGGCAGGGCTACAGATACGCAGTATTTT
TRBJ1-5 | TRBV5-8 | - | - | CASSLDGATRPQHF | TGTGCCAGCAGCCTCGACGGAGCCACTCGGCCCCAGCATTTT
TRBJ1-1 | TRBV6-1 | - | - | CASRKAETGRSEAFF | TGTGCCAGCAGGAAGGCCGAAACAGGACGGTCTGAAGCTTTCTTT
TRBJ1-1 | TRBV5-1 | - | few | CASSSSGRNTEAFF | TGCGCCAGCAGCTCCTCCGGTCGTAACACTGAAGCTTTCTTT
TRBJ2-2 | TRBV27 | - | - | CASSLGSGQRELFF | TGTGCCAGCAGTTTAGGCTCTGGACAGAGGGAGCTGTTTTTT
TRBJ1-2 | TRBV5-4 | - | - | CASSRPLQNGYTF | TGTGCCAGCAGCCGTCCTTTACAGAATGGCTACACCTTC
TRBJ2-1 | TRBV11-2 | - | - | CASRAGYEQFF | TGTGCCAGCAGGGCAGGGTATGAGCAGTTCTTC
TRBJ1-2 | TRBV10-3 | - | - | CAISEPTTRGYTF | TGTGCCATCAGTGAGCCGACGACGCGGGGCTACACCTTC
TRBJ1-1 | TRBV6-6 | - | - | CASTNGGVTEAFF | TGTGCCAGCACCAACGGGGGGGTCACTGAAGCTTTCTTT
TRBJ1-1 | TRBV2 | - | once | CASSELLGRVNTEAFF | TGTGCCAGCAGTGAACTCTTGGGGAGGGTGAACACTGAAGCTTTCTTT
TRBJ1-2 | TRBV15 | TRBD1 | - | CATSREPDRGYTF | TGTGCCACCAGCAGAGAACCGGACAGGGGCTACACCTTC
TRBJ2-5 | TRBV4-1 | - | - | CASSQPLAQETQYF | TGCGCCAGCAGCCAACCACTAGCCCAAGAGACCCAGTACTTC
TRBJ1-2 | TRBV29-1 | - | - | CSVHVGSGYTF | TGCAGCGTTCACGTTGGGAGTGGCTACACCTTC
TRBJ2-3 | TRBV9 | TRBD1 | - | CASRPGTGGTDTQYF | TGTGCCAGCAGGCCCGGGACAGGGGGCACAGATACGCAGTATTTT
TRBJ1-6 | TRBV18 | - | - | CASSPRLEGQYNSPLHF | TGTGCCAGCTCACCAAGGCTGGAAGGACAGTATAATTCACCCCTCCACTTT
TRBJ2-3 | TRBV10-1 | - | - | CASRADLGTDTQYF | TGCGCCAGCAGGGCAGATTTGGGCACAGATACGCAGTATTTT
TRBJ2-1 | TRBV5-1 | TRBD2 | - | CASSLSGGADNEQFF | TGCGCCAGCAGCCTCAGCGGGGGGGCCGACAATGAGCAGTTCTTC
TRBJ1-5 | TRBV19 | TRBD1 | few | CASSVNRDRPHQPQHF | TGTGCCAGTAGTGTAAACCGGGACAGGCCTCATCAGCCCCAGCATTTT
TRBJ2-1 | TRBV25-1 | TRBD1 | - | CASSSDRQPYNEQFF | TGTGCCAGCAGTTCGGACAGGCAACCCTACAATGAGCAGTTCTTC
TRBJ2-2 | TRBV18 | TRBD2 | - | CASSPPGLAGVAGELFF | TGTGCCAGCTCACCACCCGGACTAGCGGGAGTAGCCGGGGAGCTGTTTTTT
TRBJ1-1 | TRBV4-3 | TRBD1 | - | CASSLGTGGATNTEAFF | TGCGCCAGCAGCCTCGGGACAGGGGGCGCGACGAACACTGAAGCTTTCTTT
TRBJ1-5 | TRBV7-2 | - | - | CASSLSIGIGNQPQHF | TGTGCCAGCAGCTTAAGTATCGGGATCGGCAATCAGCCCCAGCATTTT
TRBJ2-7 | TRBV28 | - | - | CASRRDSTSSYEQYF | TGTGCCAGCAGGAGAGACAGTACCTCCAGCTACGAGCAGTACTTC
TRBJ1-6 | TRBV7-2 | - | few | CASSLEWGSYNSPLHF | TGTGCCAGCAGCTTAGAATGGGGCAGCTATAATTCACCCCTCCACTTT
TRBJ2-1 | TRBV5-6 | TRBD1 | - | CASSETGGNEQFF | TGTGCCAGCAGCGAAACAGGGGGCAATGAGCAGTTCTTC
TRBJ1-2 | TRBV27 | - | - | CASSLTGLYGYTF | TGTGCCAGCAGTTTGACAGGTCTCTATGGCTACACCTTC
TRBJ1-2 | TRBV7-2 | TRBD1 | - | CASSSMRQGTDGYTF | TGTGCCAGCAGCTCCATGAGACAGGGGACGGATGGCTACACCTTC
TRBJ1-6 | TRBV5-1 | TRBD1 | - | CASSLDRGNSPLHF | TGCGCCAGCAGCTTAGACAGGGGTAATTCACCCCTCCACTTT